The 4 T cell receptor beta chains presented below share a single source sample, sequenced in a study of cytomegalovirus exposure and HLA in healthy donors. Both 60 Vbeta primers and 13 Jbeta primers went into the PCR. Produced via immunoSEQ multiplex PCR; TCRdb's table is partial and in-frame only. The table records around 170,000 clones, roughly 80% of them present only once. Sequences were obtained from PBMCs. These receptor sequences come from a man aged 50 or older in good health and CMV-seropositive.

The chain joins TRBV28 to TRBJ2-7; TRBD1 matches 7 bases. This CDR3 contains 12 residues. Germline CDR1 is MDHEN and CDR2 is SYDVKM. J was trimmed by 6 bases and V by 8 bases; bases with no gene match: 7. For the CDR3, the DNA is TGTGCCAGCGTCCAGGGGGTCGGCGAGCAGTACTTC. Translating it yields CASVQGVGEQYF.

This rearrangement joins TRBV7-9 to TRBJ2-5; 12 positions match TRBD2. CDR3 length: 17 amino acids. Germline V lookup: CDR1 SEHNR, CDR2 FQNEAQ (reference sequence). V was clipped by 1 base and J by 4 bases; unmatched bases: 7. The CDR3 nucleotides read TGTGCCAGCAGCTTAGGGCTAGCGGGGGGGCCCAGAGAGACCCAGTACTTC. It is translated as CASSLGLAGGPRETQYF. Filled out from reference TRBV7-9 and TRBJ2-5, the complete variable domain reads DTGVSQNPRHKITKRGQNVTFRCDPISEHNRLYWYRQTLGQGPEFLTYFQNEAQLEKSRLLSDRFSAERPKGSFSTLEIQRTEQGDSAMYLCASSLGLAGGPRETQYFGPGTRLLVL.

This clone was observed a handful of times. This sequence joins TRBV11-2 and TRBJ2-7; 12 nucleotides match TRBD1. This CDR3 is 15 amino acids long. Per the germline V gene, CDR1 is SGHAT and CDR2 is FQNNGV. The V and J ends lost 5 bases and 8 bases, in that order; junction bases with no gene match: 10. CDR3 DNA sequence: TGTGCCAGCAGCCCCCCGGGGACAGGGGGCTGGAAGCAGTACTTC. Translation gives CASSPPGTGGWKQYF. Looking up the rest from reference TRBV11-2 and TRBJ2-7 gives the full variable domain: EAGVAQSPRYKIIEKRQSVAFWCNPISGHATLYWYQQILGQGPKLLIQFQNNGVVDDSQLPKDRFSAERLKGVDSTLKIQPAKLEDSAVYLCASSPPGTGGWKQYFGPGTRLTVT.

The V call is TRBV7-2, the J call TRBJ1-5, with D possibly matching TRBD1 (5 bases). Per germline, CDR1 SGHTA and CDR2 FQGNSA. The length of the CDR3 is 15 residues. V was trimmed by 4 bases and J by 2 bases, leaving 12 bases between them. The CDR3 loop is CASSSASGGNQPQHF. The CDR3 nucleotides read TGTGCCAGCAGCTCCGCCTCGGGGGGCAATCAGCCCCAGCATTTT.